This entry lists 17 T cell receptor beta chains sequenced from one sample in a study of blood T cell repertoires in COVID-19. Generated by immunoSEQ multiplex PCR, the TCRdb table keeps only in-frame clones and is missing some. The data contain 310,000 or so clones, around 85% of them singletons. Sequenced input: peripheral blood. These receptors were obtained from a woman aged 25 to 39 who had recovered from COVID-19.

The chain recombines TRBV7-2 with TRBJ2-7; TRBD1 might be the D (5 bases). The length of the CDR3 is 15 residues. The ends were cut back, 5 bases at V and 2 bases at J, with 16 bases in the middle. The germline gives CDR1 SGHTA, CDR2 FQGNSA. DNA of the CDR3: TGTGCCAGCAGCCTGGGCTCAGGACAACCCTACGAGCAGTACTTC. Amino acid sequence: CASSLGSGQPYEQYF.

The chain employs TRBV6-2 or TRBV6-3 and TRBJ2-1; 11 nucleotides agree with TRBD2. Germline V gives CDR1 MNHEY, CDR2 SVGEGT. V shed 4 bases, J shed 5 bases, and the junction held 10 bases outside the gene matches. This CDR3 is 17 amino acids long. CDR3 DNA sequence: TGTGCCAGCAGTTCTGCCAAACTAGCGGGAGCGGACAATGAGCAGTTCTTC. Residues: CASSSAKLAGADNEQFF.

The gene calls are TRBV27 and TRBJ2-2; 8 positions agree with TRBD1. Germline lookup yields CDR1 MNHEY and CDR2 SMNVEV (reference sequence). J was trimmed by 0 bases and V by 6 bases; bases with no gene match: 9. There are 17 residues in the CDR3. CDR3 region: CASRTDRDVSNTGELFF. The CDR3 coding sequence is TGTGCCAGCAGGACGGACAGGGACGTATCGAACACCGGGGAGCTGTTTTTT.

This sequence joins TRBV27 and TRBJ2-1; maybe TRBD2 (5 bases). This CDR3 has 16 residues. Trimming stripped 2 bases from V and 9 bases from J, with 20 bases between. The V gene's germline CDR1 is MNHEY and CDR2 SMNVEV (reference sequence). CDR3 in amino acids: CASSLGLALSVGEQFF. The CDR3 bases are TGTGCCAGCAGTTTAGGGCTAGCTCTGTCAGTCGGTGAGCAGTTCTTC.

This rearrangement joins TRBV11-2 to TRBJ2-5, with D possibly TRBD2 on 5 matching bases. Trimming took 5 bases from V and 4 from J, leaving 23 bases between them. This CDR3 has 17 amino acids. CDR1 and CDR2 from the germline V gene are SGHAT and FQNNGV. The CDR3 nucleotides read TGTGCCAGCAGCGTCGGGCGGGTACTGGGGTATTCAGAGACCCAGTACTTC. Translated, it gives CASSVGRVLGYSETQYF. Full variable domain (rest looked up from reference TRBV11-2 and TRBJ2-5): EAGVAQSPRYKIIEKRQSVAFWCNPISGHATLYWYQQILGQGPKLLIQFQNNGVVDDSQLPKDRFSAERLKGVDSTLKIQPAKLEDSAVYLCASSVGRVLGYSETQYFGPGTRLLVL.

V gene TRBV7-2 combines with J gene TRBJ2-3; 9 positions agree with TRBD2. CDR1 SGHTA and CDR2 FQGNSA come from the germline V gene. With 5 bases clipped from V and 1 base from J, the junction kept 4 bases outside the gene matches. The CDR3 spans 15 residues. In DNA, the CDR3 is TGTGCCAGCAGCCCGCGACTAGCGGGCACAGATACGCAGTATTTT. Its translation is CASSPRLAGTDTQYF.

The rearrangement joins TRBV4-2 to TRBJ2-2, with 10 positions matching TRBD2. V shed 1 base, J shed 7 bases, and the junction held 9 bases outside the gene matches. This CDR3 is built from 17 residues. The germline V gene has CDR1 LGHNA and CDR2 YNFKEQ. CDR3 sequence: CASSQAAGTSVGGELFF. CDR3 DNA: TGTGCCAGCAGCCAAGCGGCCGGGACTAGCGTTGGCGGGGAGCTGTTTTTT.

In nucleotides, the CDR3 is TGCGCCAGCAGCTTCCGGACTAACTCTGAAGCTTTCTTT. It encodes CASSFRTNSEAFF. This chain uses TRBV5-1 with TRBJ1-1; D uncertain. CDR3 length: 13 residues. The V gene's germline CDR1 is SGHRS and CDR2 YFSETQ. The V end was cut by 2 bases, the J end by 6 bases, with 11 bases between.

V gene TRBV18 combines with J gene TRBJ2-7; TRBD1 aligns across 9 bases. CDR1 and CDR2 (germline): KGHSH, LQKENI. The junction had 4 bases not matched to a gene; V was cut back by 2 bases and J by 2 bases. CDR3 length equals 15 residues. The CDR3 here is CASSPGTGFTYEQYF. As DNA, the CDR3 is TGTGCCAGCTCACCAGGGACAGGGTTTACCTACGAGCAGTACTTC.

The V and J genes are TRBV28 and TRBJ1-1; 11 positions match TRBD1. Germline V CDR1 and CDR2: MDHEN, SYDVKM. V was pared by 6 bases and J by 4 bases, with 13 bases of the junction left unmatched. This CDR3 is 17 amino acids long. DNA of the CDR3: TGTGCCAGCAGGTTGGACAGGGGGCAAGGCGTTGGCACTGAAGCTTTCTTT. Protein product: CASRLDRGQGVGTEAFF.

The V and J genes are TRBV24-1 and TRBJ1-2, with 7 bases that match TRBD1. Germline values: CDR1 KGHDR, CDR2 SFDVKD. The CDR3 consists of 14 residues. V trimming: 7 bases; J trimming: 8 bases; junction bases outside the gene matches: 12. The CDR3 DNA reads TGTGCCACCAGCCTTTCCACAGGGGTCGGCGGCTACACCTTC. Protein product: CATSLSTGVGGYTF.

CDR3 sequence: CASSASAGGRTDTQYF. The CDR3 DNA reads as TGTGCCAGCAGCGCTAGCGCGGGGGGACGCACAGATACGCAGTATTTT. The chain carries TRBV11-2 and TRBJ2-3, with 8 bases identical to TRBD2. CDR1 and CDR2 from the germline V gene are SGHAT and FQNNGV. This CDR3 spans 16 amino acids. The V segment lost 5 bases and the J segment 1 base; nucleotides outside the gene matches: 8. Filled out from reference TRBV11-2 and TRBJ2-3, the complete variable domain reads EAGVAQSPRYKIIEKRQSVAFWCNPISGHATLYWYQQILGQGPKLLIQFQNNGVVDDSQLPKDRFSAERLKGVDSTLKIQPAKLEDSAVYLCASSASAGGRTDTQYFGPGTRLTVL.

V is TRBV21-1 and J is TRBJ1-6. TRBV21-1 is a known pseudogene. This CDR3 region has 13 residues. For the CDR3, the DNA is TGTGCCAACCCCGGGGGGCATTCTTCACCCCTCCACTTT. Translating gives CANPGGHSSPLHF.

The V call is TRBV2, the J call TRBJ2-5; tentative D call: TRBD1 (5 bases). With 4 bases removed from V and 4 bases from J, the gap between germline ends came to 13 bases. In germline, CDR1 is SNHLY, CDR2 FYNNEI. The CDR3 is 14 residues long. CDR3 coding DNA: TGTGCCAGCAGTGGGACAACCTCGGGAGAGACCCAGTACTTC. Amino acid sequence: CASSGTTSGETQYF.

The chain uses TRBV9 and TRBJ2-5; 11 nucleotides align to TRBD1. From germline, CDR1 is SGDLS and CDR2 YYNGEE. The CDR3 is 16 amino acids. The V gene end was trimmed by 4 bases and the J gene end by 3 bases; junction bases not matched to a gene: 8. In nucleotides, the CDR3 is TGTGCCAGCAGCATAAGGACAGGGGGCAAAGAAGAGACCCAGTACTTC. Translating gives CASSIRTGGKEETQYF. Drawing the rest from reference TRBV9 and TRBJ2-5, the complete variable domain is DSGVTQTPKHLITATGQRVTLRCSPRSGDLSVYWYQQSLDQGLQFLIQYYNGEERAKGNILERFSAQQFPDLHSELNLSSLELGDSALYFCASSIRTGGKEETQYFGPGTRLLVL.

This chain links TRBV28 with TRBJ1-1; tentative D call: TRBD1 (5 bases). V was pared by 3 bases and J by 1 base, with 15 bases between. Germline V lookup: CDR1 MDHEN, CDR2 SYDVKM. The length of the CDR3 is 16 residues. The CDR3 spells CASSLSDTQTNTEAFF. CDR3 sequence (DNA): TGTGCCAGCAGTTTGTCGGACACGCAGACGAACACTGAAGCTTTCTTT.

The genes are TRBV27 and TRBJ2-7, with D perhaps matching TRBD1 (6 bases). The CDR3 is made up of 15 amino acids. V was shortened by 8 bases and J by 6 bases, with 23 bases between the two germline ends. From germline, CDR1 is MNHEY and CDR2 SMNVEV (reference sequence). CDR3 nucleotide sequence: TGTGCCAGCCCAAAACCAGGGGTTCGGGTTTGCGAGCAGTACTTC. It is translated as CASPKPGVRVCEQYF.